The clone carrying this T cell receptor beta chain was detected only once. This sample is part of a study of OX40 agonist ivuxolimab in advanced cancers. Produced via immunoSEQ multiplex PCR; TCRdb's table is partial and in-frame only. The data contain about 45,000 clones, approximately 90% of them singletons. Trimming shortened V by 1 base and J by 7 bases, and 11 bases separated the two germline ends. CDR1 and CDR2 from the germline V gene are MGHRA and YSYEKL. This CDR3 spans 14 amino acids. Material: CD4+ or CD8+ T cells sorted from blood, obtained in a trial of the OX40 agonist ivuxolimab. The TCR was taken from an adult with an advanced solid tumor such as melanoma, head and neck, liver or kidney cancer. V gene TRBV4-1 combines with J gene TRBJ1-5; D unresolved. CDR3 in DNA: TGCGCCAGCAGCCAAGCCCCGGGGATGCAGCCCCAGCATTTT. Translating it yields CASSQAPGMQPQHF.